This T cell receptor beta chain was sequenced in a study of human T cells and chemical hapten exposure. This clonotype has at least ten counts. Per the original data handling: Sampled TCR counts reached a median of around 89,000 per sample, with values ranging from roughly 23,224 to 690,600. TCRdb used MiXCR to reprocess the RACE reads, holding one entry per CDR3 protein. The V and J calls were not made by the authors but by TCRdb's processing. There are under 45,000 distinct CDR3 sequences in the sample; roughly 5.4% occur only once, and about 13% lies in the top ten. Time point specified: healthy volunteer bleed at 6 weeks. Total RNA came from unfractionated whole blood. Sequencing input: whole blood. The sequence derives from a human donor in good health. Some clones in this sample may be carry-over from other donors' samples.

In DNA form, the CDR3 reads TGTGCCAGCAGTTTAAACGTATATAGCAATCAGCCCCAGCATTTT. It codes for CASSLNVYSNQPQHF. The chain carries TRBV12-3 or TRBV12-4 and TRBJ1-5; no reliable D call. V was cut by 2 bases and J by 0 bases, with 8 bases left in between. The length of the CDR3 is 15 residues.